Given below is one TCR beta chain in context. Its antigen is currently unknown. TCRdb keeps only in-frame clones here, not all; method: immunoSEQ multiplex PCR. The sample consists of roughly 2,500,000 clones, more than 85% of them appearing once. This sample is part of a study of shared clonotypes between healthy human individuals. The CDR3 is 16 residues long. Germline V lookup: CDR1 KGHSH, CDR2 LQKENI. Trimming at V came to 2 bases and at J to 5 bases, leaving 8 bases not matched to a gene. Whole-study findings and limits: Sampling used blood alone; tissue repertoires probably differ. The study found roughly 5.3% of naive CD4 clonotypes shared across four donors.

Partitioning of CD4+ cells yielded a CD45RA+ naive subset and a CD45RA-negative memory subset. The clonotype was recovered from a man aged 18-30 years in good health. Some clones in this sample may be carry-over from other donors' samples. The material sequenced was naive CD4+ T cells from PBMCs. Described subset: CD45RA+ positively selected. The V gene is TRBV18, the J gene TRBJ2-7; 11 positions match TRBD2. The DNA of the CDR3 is TGTGCCAGCTCACCAGACGCTAGCGGGAGGATCAACGAGCAGTACTTC. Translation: CASSPDASGRINEQYF.